Each of the 14 T cell receptor beta chains below was sequenced from the same sample in a study of cytomegalovirus exposure and HLA in healthy donors. Clones were sequenced by immunoSEQ multiplex PCR, and TCRdb holds only the in-frame ones, with some missing. The sample includes about 180,000 clones, 85% to 90% of them seen just once. Sequencing was performed on PBMCs. Receptors originate from a woman under 40 in good health and CMV-seronegative.

The rearrangement uses TRBV2 and TRBJ2-5, with 9 bases matching TRBD1. This CDR3 contains 14 residues. Trimming at V came to 4 bases and at J to 2 bases, leaving 2 bases not matched to a gene. Germline V CDR1 and CDR2: SNHLY, FYNNEI. DNA of the CDR3: TGTGCCAGCAGTGGTGGGACAGGGCAAGAGACCCAGTACTTC. It is translated as CASSGGTGQETQYF.

The V call is TRBV10-3, the J call TRBJ1-6, with TRBD1 matching 7 bases. The germline CDR1 and CDR2 sequences are ENHRY and SYGVKD. The V gene end was trimmed by 6 bases and the J gene end by 6 bases; junction bases not matched to a gene: 8. The CDR3 is 15 amino acids. CDR3 residues: CAISKGTDINSPLHF. Written as DNA, the CDR3 is TGTGCCATCAGCAAGGGGACAGACATTAATTCACCCCTCCACTTT.

This clone was seen only a few times. V usage is TRBV10-1 and J usage is TRBJ1-2, with 9 nucleotides matching TRBD1. In germline, CDR1 is WNHNN, CDR2 SYGVQD (reference sequence). The CDR3 spans 15 residues. The ends lost 6 bases at V and 8 bases at J; junction bases unmatched: 13. The DNA for the CDR3 is TGCGCCAGCAGCGATTCAACAGGGGGCGCATCGGGCTACACCTTC. Translation: CASSDSTGGASGYTF.

Details on this clone: Sequence at one end of the junction differs from germline and may be a read error. This sample also contains other DNA sequences that code for the same CDR3. This rearrangement joins TRBV25-1 to TRBJ2-7; D gene ambiguous. The CDR3 sequence is 13 residues long. Germline lookup yields CDR1 MGHDK and CDR2 SYGVNS. CDR3 bases: TGTGCCTGCCGTGAGTTTATGTCCTACGAGCAATACTTC. Translating gives CACREFMSYEQYF.

This chain connects TRBV29-1 to TRBJ2-5; TRBD2 aligns across 7 bases. From germline, CDR1 is SQVTM and CDR2 ANQGSEA. This CDR3 region has 15 residues. The J segment lost 9 bases and the V segment lost 1 base, leaving 14 bases of the junction unmatched. The CDR3 reads CSVEGGGGSGLAQYF. CDR3 nucleotides: TGCAGCGTTGAAGGGGGGGGTGGGTCCGGGTTGGCCCAGTACTTC.

This chain joins TRBV13 and TRBJ2-7; D possibly corresponds to TRBD1 (6 bases). The CDR3 contains 14 residues. Germline values: CDR1 PRHDT, CDR2 FYEKMQ (reference sequence). Between the trimmed V and J ends, which lost 4 bases and 6 bases, there was a span of 16 bases. CDR3 loop: CASSSGVGPSEQYF. In DNA, the CDR3 is TGTGCCAGCAGCTCAGGGGTTGGGCCGAGCGAGCAGTACTTC. The full variable domain, rest sourced from reference TRBV13 and TRBJ2-7, is AAGVIQSPRHLIKEKRETATLKCYPIPRHDTVYWYQQGPGQDPQFLISFYEKMQSDKGSIPDRFSAQQFSDYHSELNMSSLELGDSALYFCASSSGVGPSEQYFGPGTRLTVT.

This rearrangement joins TRBV19 to TRBJ1-2; TRBD1 matches at 8 bases. Looked up from germline, CDR1 is LNHDA and CDR2 is SQIVND (reference sequence). The V segment lost 3 bases and the J segment 4 bases; nucleotides outside the gene matches: 7. The CDR3 consists of 15 residues. The CDR3 here is CASSMSGTGAYGYTF. CDR3 nucleotide sequence: TGTGCCAGTAGTATGTCCGGGACAGGAGCCTATGGCTACACCTTC. Complete variable domain (other parts from reference TRBV19 and TRBJ1-2): DGGITQSPKYLFRKEGQNVTLSCEQNLNHDAMYWYRQDPGQGLRLIYYSQIVNDFQKGDIAEGYSVSREKKESFPLTVTSAQKNPTAFYLCASSMSGTGAYGYTFGSGTRLTVV.

V is TRBV6-6 and J is TRBJ2-1, with D possibly matching TRBD2 (6 bases). Per germline, CDR1 MNHNY and CDR2 SVGAGI (reference sequence). CDR3 length: 15 residues. V dropped 6 bases and J dropped 0 bases, with 12 bases sitting between them. DNA for the CDR3: TGTGCCAGCAGCAAACGGGGGAACTCCTACAATGAGCAGTTCTTC. It is translated as CASSKRGNSYNEQFF.

V gene TRBV10-1 combines with J gene TRBJ1-1; 10 nucleotides align to TRBD1. V lost 3 bases to trimming and J lost 4 bases; unmatched junction nucleotides: 5. Germline V gene sequence: CDR1 WNHNN, CDR2 SYGVQD (reference sequence). CDR3 length: 15 amino acids. Here the CDR3 reads CASSDRGTGATEAFF. DNA of the CDR3: TGCGCCAGCAGTGATCGCGGGACAGGGGCCACTGAAGCTTTCTTT.

CDR3 region: CASRRLAEETQYF. For the CDR3, the DNA is TGTGCCAGCAGGCGACTAGCCGAAGAGACCCAGTACTTC. The chain joins TRBV6-5 to TRBJ2-5, with 7 bases matching TRBD2. The germline CDR1 and CDR2 sequences are MNHEY and SVGAGI. V lost 6 bases to trimming and J lost 3 bases; unmatched junction nucleotides: 4. This CDR3 is built from 13 residues.

This clone was observed a single time. V is TRBV13 and J is TRBJ2-7, with D uncertain. Trimming removed 2 bases from V and 0 bases from J, with 5 bases in between. The CDR3 has 13 amino acids. Germline assignment: CDR1 PRHDT and CDR2 FYEKMQ (reference sequence). The CDR3 DNA is TGTGCCAGCAGCTTACACAGCTCCTACGAGCAGTACTTC. Protein sequence: CASSLHSSYEQYF.

The chain combines TRBV6-6 with TRBJ2-5; 12 positions match TRBD2. Unmatched junction bases numbered 6, after V lost 4 bases and J lost 3 bases. Germline V gives CDR1 MNHNY, CDR2 SVGAGI (reference sequence). The CDR3 is made up of 16 amino acids. The CDR3 region has the DNA TGTGCCAGCAGTTCACTAGCGGGGGGACCAAAAGAGACCCAGTACTTC. Protein: CASSSLAGGPKETQYF.

This CDR3 is CAISELGPTNEKLFF. As DNA, the CDR3 is TGTGCCATCAGTGAGTTGGGGCCCACTAATGAAAAACTGTTTTTT. This sequence joins TRBV10-3 and TRBJ1-4; tentatively, D is TRBD1 (5 bases). Trimming left V 1 base short and J 2 bases short, with 8 bases between. This CDR3 contains 15 residues. Germline V lookup: CDR1 ENHRY, CDR2 SYGVKD.

This clone was recorded only once. The V gene is TRBV6-1, the J gene TRBJ2-7, with TRBD1 matching 7 bases. The CDR3 length is 16 residues. CDR1 is MNHNS and CDR2 is SASEGT in the germline V gene. V gave up 2 bases and J gave up 0 bases; unmatched junction bases: 7. The chain's CDR3 is CASSEYTGTDSYEQYF. The CDR3 nucleotides read TGTGCCAGCAGTGAATACACCGGGACAGACTCCTACGAGCAGTACTTC.